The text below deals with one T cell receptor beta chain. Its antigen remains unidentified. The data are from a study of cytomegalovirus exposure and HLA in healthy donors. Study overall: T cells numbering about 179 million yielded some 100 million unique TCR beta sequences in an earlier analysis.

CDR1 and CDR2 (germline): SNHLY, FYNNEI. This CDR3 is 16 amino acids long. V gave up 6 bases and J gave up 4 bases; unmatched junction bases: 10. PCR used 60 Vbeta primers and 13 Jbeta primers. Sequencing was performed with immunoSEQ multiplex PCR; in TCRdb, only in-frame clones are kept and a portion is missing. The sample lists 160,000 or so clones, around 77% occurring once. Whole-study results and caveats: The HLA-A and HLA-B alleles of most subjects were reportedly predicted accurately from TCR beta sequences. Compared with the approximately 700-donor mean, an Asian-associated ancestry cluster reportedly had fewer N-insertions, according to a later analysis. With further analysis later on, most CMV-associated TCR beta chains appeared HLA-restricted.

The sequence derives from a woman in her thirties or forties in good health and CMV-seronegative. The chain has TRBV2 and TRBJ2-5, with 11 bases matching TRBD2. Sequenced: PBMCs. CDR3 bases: TGTGCCAGCAGGGGTATAGCGGGAGGGCCGGGAGAGACCCAGTACTTC. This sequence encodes CASRGIAGGPGETQYF.